This is a list of T cell receptor beta chains from one sample in a study of T cell responses to AZD1222 COVID-19 vaccine. Here immunoSEQ multiplex PCR was the method, and the copy in TCRdb shows in-frame clones only, minus some. In the table there are 100,000 or so clones, about 89% of which are singletons. Sequences were derived from peripheral blood, sampled 28 days after the second AZD1222 dose. These receptors all stem from an adult who received the AZD1222 COVID-19 vaccine. The CDR3 runs from the conserved cysteine through the conserved F or W.

TRBJ1-5 | TRBV19 | CASSIGGGSNQPQHF
TRBJ2-2 | TRBV5-4 | CASSYLTAETLWVAGELFF
TRBJ2-7 | TRBV10-3 | CAISESSGGHEQYF
TRBJ2-3 | TRBV5-1 | CASSNRAFTDTQYF
TRBJ2-3 | TRBV30 | CAWGGTSGDTQYF
TRBJ2-6 | TRBV27 | CATSFLRDSRFSGANVLTF
TRBJ2-7 | TRBV29-1 | CSVVGDLDRGHRGSYEQYF
TRBJ2-2 | TRBV27 | CASRIQGALGELFF
TRBJ2-3 | TRBV4-1 | CASSQGASHTQYF
TRBJ2-7 | TRBV28 | CASRPGTAFYEQYF
TRBJ2-2 | TRBV5-1 | CASSLAATGTNTGELFF
TRBJ2-7 | TRBV27 | CASSPSIGTQTYEQYF
TRBJ1-1 | TRBV5-6 | CASSPHSRARGEDTEAFF
TRBJ1-1 | TRBV28 | CASSPPGTLGTEAFF
TRBJ2-2 | TRBV27 | CASSFFGTGELFF
TRBJ1-4 | TRBV5-1 | CASSPGQGQSNEKLFF
TRBJ2-7 | TRBV7-2 | CASHPGTSASYEQYF
TRBJ2-7 | TRBV29-1 | CSVEGASRFEQYF
TRBJ2-6 | TRBV18 | CASSQRQGASGANVLTF